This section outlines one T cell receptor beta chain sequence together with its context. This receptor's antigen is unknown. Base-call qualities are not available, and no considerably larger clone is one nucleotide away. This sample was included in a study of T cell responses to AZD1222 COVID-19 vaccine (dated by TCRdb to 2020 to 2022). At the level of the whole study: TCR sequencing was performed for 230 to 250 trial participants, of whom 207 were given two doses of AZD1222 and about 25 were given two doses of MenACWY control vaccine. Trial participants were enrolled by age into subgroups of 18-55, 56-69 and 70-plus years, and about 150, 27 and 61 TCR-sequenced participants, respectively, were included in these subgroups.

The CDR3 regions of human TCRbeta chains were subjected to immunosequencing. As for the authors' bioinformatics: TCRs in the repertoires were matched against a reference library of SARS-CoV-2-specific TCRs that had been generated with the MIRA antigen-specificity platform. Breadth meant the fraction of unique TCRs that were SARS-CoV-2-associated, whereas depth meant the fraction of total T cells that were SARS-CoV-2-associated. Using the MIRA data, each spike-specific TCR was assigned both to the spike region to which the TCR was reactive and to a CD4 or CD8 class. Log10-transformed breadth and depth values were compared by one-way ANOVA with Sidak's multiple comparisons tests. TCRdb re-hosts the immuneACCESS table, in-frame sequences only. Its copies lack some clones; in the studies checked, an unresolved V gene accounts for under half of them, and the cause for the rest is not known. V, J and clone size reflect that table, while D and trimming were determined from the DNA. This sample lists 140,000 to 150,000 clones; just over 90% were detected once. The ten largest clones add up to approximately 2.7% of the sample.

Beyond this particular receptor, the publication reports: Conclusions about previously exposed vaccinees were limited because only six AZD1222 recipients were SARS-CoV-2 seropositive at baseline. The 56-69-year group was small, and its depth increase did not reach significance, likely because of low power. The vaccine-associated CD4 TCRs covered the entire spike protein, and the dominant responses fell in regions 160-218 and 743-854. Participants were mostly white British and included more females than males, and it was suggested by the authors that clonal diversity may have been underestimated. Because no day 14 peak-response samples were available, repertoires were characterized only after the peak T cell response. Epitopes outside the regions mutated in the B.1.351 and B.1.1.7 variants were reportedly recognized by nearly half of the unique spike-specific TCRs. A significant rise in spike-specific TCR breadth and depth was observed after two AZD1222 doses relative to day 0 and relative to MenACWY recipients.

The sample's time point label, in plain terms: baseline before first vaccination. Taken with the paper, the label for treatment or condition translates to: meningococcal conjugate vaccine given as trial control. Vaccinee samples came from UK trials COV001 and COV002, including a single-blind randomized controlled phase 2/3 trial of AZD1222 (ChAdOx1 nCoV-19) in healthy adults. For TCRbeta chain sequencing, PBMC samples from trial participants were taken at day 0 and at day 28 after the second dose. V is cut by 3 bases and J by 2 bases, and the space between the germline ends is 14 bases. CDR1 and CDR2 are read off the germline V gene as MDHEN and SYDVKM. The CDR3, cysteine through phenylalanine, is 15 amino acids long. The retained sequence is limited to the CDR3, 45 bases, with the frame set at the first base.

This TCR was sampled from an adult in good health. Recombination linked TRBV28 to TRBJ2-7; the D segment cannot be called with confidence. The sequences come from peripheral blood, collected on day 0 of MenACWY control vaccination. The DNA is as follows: TGTGCCAGCAGTTTCGCAGACTTTAACACCTACGAGCAGTACTTC. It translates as CASSFADFNTYEQYF.